This T cell receptor beta chain is drawn from a study of CD8+ T cells in alopecia areata. Study observations and caveats: Among the cells sequenced in scalp samples are also the resident alphabeta T cells of normal skin.

TCR sequencing used cDNA made by reverse transcription of extracted RNA. Method: immunoSEQ multiplex PCR; TCRdb's copy keeps in-frame clones and lacks some. The data contain more than 200,000 clones, approximately 72% of them seen just once; the ten biggest clones take up 0.95% to 1.5%. Per the germline V gene, CDR1 is SGHTA and CDR2 is FQGNSA. CDR3 length equals 15 residues. Trimming removed 5 bases from V and 4 bases from J; junction bases left unmatched: 7. Treatment here: oral pan-JAK inhibitor, 5-10 mg twice daily. As to this clone: Its antigen remains unidentified.

The material was CD4+ T cells sorted from blood, obtained between weeks 43 and 45, from a patient treated with tofacitinib. This receptor was identified in a human donor with alopecia areata. The J gene is TRBJ1-1, the V gene TRBV7-2, with 10 bases lining up with TRBD1. The CDR3 nucleotides are TGTGCCAGCAGCCCACCGGGACAGGGGTTCACTGAAGCTTTCTTT. Protein sequence: CASSPPGQGFTEAFF.